The entry below describes one T cell receptor (beta chain). Its antigen is currently unknown. This specimen comes from a study of a mutant IDH1 vaccine in newly diagnosed glioma. Study overall: Patients' prior therapy spanned radiotherapy, temozolomide, or both; most underwent both. Weeks 35 and 47 hosted visits V12 and V13, respectively.

General study findings and limits: Immune responses induced by the vaccine were seen in 80% to 95% of patients, spanning multiple MHC alleles.

Time point specified: week 47, end of study. The vaccine gave 300 ug of a 20-mer mutant IDH1 peptide subcutaneously per dose. The patients were given eight vaccinations, one each in weeks 1, 3, 5, 7, 11, 15, 19 and 23. V shed 7 bases, J shed 5 bases, and the junction held 4 bases outside the gene matches. Per the germline V gene, CDR1 is LNHDA and CDR2 is SQIVND (reference sequence). CDR3 length: 14 amino acids. Repertoires were generated with immunoSEQ multiplex PCR, while TCRdb's copy carries only in-frame clones and drops some. The table lists tens of thousands of clones, roughly 87% of them singletons, with approximately 3.9% in the top ten.

Sequenced here: PBMCs, sampled from a glioma patient whose treatment included an IDH1 peptide vaccine. This chain uses TRBV19 with TRBJ2-1, with TRBD2 identical over 11 bases. This sequence was found in a man aged 25 to 40 with glioma. CDR3 region: CASNIAGGNNEQFF. CDR3 bases: TGTGCCAGTAACATAGCGGGGGGGAACAATGAGCAGTTCTTC.